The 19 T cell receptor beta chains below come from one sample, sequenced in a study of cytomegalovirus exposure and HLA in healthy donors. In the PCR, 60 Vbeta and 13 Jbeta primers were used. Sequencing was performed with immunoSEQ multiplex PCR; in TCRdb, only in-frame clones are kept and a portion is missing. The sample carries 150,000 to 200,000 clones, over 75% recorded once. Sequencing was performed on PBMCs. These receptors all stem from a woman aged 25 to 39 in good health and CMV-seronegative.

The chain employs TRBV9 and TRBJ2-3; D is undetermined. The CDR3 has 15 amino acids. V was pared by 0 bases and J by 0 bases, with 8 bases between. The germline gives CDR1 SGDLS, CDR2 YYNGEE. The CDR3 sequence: CASSVGPVSTDTQYF. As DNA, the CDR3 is TGTGCCAGCAGCGTAGGTCCAGTTAGCACAGATACGCAGTATTTT.

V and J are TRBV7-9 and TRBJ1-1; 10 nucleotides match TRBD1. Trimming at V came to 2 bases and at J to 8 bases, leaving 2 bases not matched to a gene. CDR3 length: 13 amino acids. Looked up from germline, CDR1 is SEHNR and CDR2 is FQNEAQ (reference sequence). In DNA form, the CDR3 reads TGTGCCAGCAGCTTACAGACAGGGGGCGAAGCTTTCTTT. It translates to CASSLQTGGEAFF. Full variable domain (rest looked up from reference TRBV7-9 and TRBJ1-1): DTGVSQNPRHKITKRGQNVTFRCDPISEHNRLYWYRQTLGQGPEFLTYFQNEAQLEKSRLLSDRFSAERPKGSFSTLEIQRTEQGDSAMYLCASSLQTGGEAFFGQGTRLTVV.

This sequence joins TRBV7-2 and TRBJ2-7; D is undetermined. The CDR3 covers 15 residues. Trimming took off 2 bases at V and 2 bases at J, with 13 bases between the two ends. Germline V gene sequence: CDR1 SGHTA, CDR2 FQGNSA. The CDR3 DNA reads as TGTGCCAGCAGCTTATTGTCAGGTCCTACCTACGAGCAGTACTTC. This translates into CASSLLSGPTYEQYF.

As DNA, the CDR3 is TGTGCCAGCAGTTACTGGGGACAGGGAGACACTGAAGCTTTCTTT. Protein sequence: CASSYWGQGDTEAFF. The chain uses TRBV6-5 and TRBJ1-1, with TRBD1 identical over 9 bases. V lost 1 base to trimming and J lost 3 bases; unmatched junction nucleotides: 3. The V gene's germline CDR1 is MNHEY and CDR2 SVGAGI. The CDR3 loop spans 15 amino acids.

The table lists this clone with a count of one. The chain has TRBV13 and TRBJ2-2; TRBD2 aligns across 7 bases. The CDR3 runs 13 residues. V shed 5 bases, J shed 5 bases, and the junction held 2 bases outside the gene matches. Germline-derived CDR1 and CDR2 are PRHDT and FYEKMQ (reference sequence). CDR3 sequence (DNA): TGTGCCAGCAGCGAGCGGGGAACCGGGGAGCTGTTTTTT. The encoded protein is CASSERGTGELFF.

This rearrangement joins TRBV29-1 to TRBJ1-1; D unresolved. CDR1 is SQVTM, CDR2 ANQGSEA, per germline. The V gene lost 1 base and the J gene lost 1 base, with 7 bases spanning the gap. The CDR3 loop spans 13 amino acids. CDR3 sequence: CSVEVSGNTEAFF. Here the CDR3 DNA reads TGCAGCGTTGAAGTCTCAGGGAACACTGAAGCTTTCTTT.

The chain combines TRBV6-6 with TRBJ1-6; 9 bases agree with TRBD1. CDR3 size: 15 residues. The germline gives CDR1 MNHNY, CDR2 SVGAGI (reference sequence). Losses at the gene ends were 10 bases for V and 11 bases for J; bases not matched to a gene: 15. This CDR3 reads CATTKTGGISTPLHF. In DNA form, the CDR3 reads TGTGCCACGACAAAGACAGGGGGAATAAGCACACCCCTCCACTTT.

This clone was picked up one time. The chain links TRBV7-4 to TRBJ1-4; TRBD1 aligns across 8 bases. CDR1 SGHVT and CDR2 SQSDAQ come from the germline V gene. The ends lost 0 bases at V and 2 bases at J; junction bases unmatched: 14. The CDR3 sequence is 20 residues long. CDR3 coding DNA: TGTGCCAGCAGCTTAGCGCTCGACAGGGGCCCTTCGTCGACTAATGAAAAACTGTTTTTT. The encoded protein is CASSLALDRGPSSTNEKLFF.

CDR3 sequence: CASSQTGPNQPQHF. The CDR3 DNA follows: TGTGCCAGCAGCCAGACAGGTCCCAATCAGCCCCAGCATTTT. This chain joins TRBV4-2 and TRBJ1-5, with D perhaps TRBD1 (6 bases). The CDR3 contains 14 residues. Trimming left V 3 bases short and J 3 bases short, with 9 bases between. Germline values: CDR1 LGHNA, CDR2 YNFKEQ.

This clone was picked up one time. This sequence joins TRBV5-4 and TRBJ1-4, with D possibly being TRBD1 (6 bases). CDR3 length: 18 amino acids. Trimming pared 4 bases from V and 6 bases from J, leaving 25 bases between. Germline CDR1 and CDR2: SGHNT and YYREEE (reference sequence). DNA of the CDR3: TGTGCCAGCAGCCCTGGCATCCCAGGGGAGAGTTCAGATGAAAAACTGTTTTTT. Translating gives CASSPGIPGESSDEKLFF.

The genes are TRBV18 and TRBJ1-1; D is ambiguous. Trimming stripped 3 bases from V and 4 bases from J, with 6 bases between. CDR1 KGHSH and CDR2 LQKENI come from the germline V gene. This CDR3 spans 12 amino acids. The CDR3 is CASSPVSTEAFF. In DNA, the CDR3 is TGTGCCAGCTCACCCGTGAGCACTGAAGCTTTCTTT.

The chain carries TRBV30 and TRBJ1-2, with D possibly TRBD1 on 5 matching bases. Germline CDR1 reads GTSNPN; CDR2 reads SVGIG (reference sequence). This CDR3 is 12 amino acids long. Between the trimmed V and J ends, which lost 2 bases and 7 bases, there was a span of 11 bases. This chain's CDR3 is CAWSRGVSGYTF. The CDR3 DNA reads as TGTGCCTGGAGTCGGGGGGTGAGTGGCTACACCTTC.

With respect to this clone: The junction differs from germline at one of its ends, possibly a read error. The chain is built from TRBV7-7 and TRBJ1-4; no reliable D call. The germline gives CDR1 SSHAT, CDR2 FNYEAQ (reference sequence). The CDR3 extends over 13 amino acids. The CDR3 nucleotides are TGTGCTAGCAGCGAGGGTCTTGGGGAAAAACTGTTTTTT. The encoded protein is CASSEGLGEKLFF.

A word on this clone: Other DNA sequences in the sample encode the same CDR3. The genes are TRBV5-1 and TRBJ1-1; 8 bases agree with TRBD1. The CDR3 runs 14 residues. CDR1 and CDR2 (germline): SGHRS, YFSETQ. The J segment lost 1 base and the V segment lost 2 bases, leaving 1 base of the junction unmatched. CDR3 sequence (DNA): TGCGCCAGCAGCTTAGACAGGGGGAACACTGAAGCTTTCTTT. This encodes CASSLDRGNTEAFF.

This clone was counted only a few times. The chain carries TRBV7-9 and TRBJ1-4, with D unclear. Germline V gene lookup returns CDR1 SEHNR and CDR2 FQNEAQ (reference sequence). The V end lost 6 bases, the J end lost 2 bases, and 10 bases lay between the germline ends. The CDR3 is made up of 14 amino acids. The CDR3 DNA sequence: TGTGCCAGCAGTTCTGAGCTTACTAATGAAAAACTGTTTTTT. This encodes CASSSELTNEKLFF.

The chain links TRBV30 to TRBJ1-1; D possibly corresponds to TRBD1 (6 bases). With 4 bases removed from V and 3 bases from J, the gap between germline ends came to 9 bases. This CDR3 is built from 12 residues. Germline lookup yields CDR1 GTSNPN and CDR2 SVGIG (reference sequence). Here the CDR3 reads CAWTDRYTEAFF. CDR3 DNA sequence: TGTGCCTGGACAGACAGGTACACTGAAGCTTTCTTT.

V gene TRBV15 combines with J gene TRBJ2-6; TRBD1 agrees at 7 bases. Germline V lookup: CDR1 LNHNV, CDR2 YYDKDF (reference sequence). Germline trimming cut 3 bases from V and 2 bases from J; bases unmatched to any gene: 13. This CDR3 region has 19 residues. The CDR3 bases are TGTGCCACCAGCAGTTTCCTAGGCAGGGGGAGCGCTGGGGCCAACGTCCTGACTTTC. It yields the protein CATSSFLGRGSAGANVLTF.

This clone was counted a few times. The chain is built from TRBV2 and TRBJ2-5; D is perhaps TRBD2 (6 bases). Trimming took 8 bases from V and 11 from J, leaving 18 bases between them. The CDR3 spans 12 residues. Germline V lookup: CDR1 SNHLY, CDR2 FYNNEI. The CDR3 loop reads CASSWVGGEQYF. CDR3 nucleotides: TGTGCCAGCTCCTGGGTGGGAGGTGAGCAGTACTTC.

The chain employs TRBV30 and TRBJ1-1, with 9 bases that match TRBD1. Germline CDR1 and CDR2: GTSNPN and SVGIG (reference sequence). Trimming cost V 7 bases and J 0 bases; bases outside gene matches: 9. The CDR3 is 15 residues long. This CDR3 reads CAFTGGGIMNTEAFF. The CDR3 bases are TGTGCCTTCACAGGGGGCGGCATTATGAACACTGAAGCTTTCTTT.